The 31 T cell receptor beta chains presented below share a single source sample, sequenced in a study of breast tumors, draining lymph nodes, adjacent tissues. Via MiXCR, TCRdb re-called the multiplex PCR reads, giving one row per CDR3 protein. Of 66,000 or so distinct CDR3 sequences in the sample, over 40% are singletons; the top ten hold roughly 8.1%. Sequences were obtained from breast tumor tissue. The receptors shown here come from a female donor with breast cancer. Some clones in this sample may be carry-over from other donors' samples.

This clonotype was seen only a few times. This rearrangement joins TRBV6-6 to TRBJ1-1; TRBD1 agrees at 9 bases. The trim removed 4 bases at V and 4 bases at J, leaving 7 bases unmatched. Germline CDR1 is MNHNY and CDR2 is SVGAGI (reference sequence). The CDR3 is 15 residues long. The CDR3 region has the DNA TGTGCCAGCAGTTCGGGACAGGGTTTATTCACTGAAGCTTTCTTT. Its protein product is CASSSGQGLFTEAFF.

This clonotype was found many times. A much larger clone sits a single nucleotide away, making a read error possible. The chain links TRBV7-9 to TRBJ2-3, with D unclear. CDR3 length: 14 residues. Looked up from germline, CDR1 is SEHNR and CDR2 is FQNEAQ (reference sequence). The ends were cut back, 1 base at V and 2 bases at J, with 7 bases in the middle. DNA for the CDR3: TGTGCCAGCAGCTTAGGCATAATCACAGATACGCAGTATTTT. Translation gives CASSLGIITDTQYF.

This clonotype was seen ten or more times. The chain combines TRBV6-1 with TRBJ2-7; 10 bases are a match to TRBD1. Losses at the gene ends were 3 bases for V and 6 bases for J; bases not matched to a gene: 5. The CDR3 totals 14 residues. Germline CDR1 is MNHNS and CDR2 is SASEGT. CDR3 nucleotides: TGTGCCAGCAGTGAGGGGACAGGGGTTCTCGAGCAGTACTTC. This gives the protein CASSEGTGVLEQYF.

A note on this clonotype: Because the CDR3's place on the DNA is in doubt, the DNA is left out and the CDR3 is given as listed by TCRdb. The chain has TRBV20-1 and TRBJ2-3; the table assigns TRBD1, which was not confirmed against the DNA. The CDR3 extends over 22 residues, inclusive of both ends. Germline lookup yields CDR1 DFQATT and CDR2 SNEGSKA (reference sequence). CDR3 amino acids: CSARDSAAYFCASSPGTDTQYF.

This clonotype occurred many times. The chain carries TRBV18 and TRBJ2-5, with D maybe TRBD1 (5 bases). The CDR3 runs 12 residues. Germline V gene data show CDR1 as KGHSH and CDR2 as LQKENI. V lost 5 bases and J 1 base, leaving 5 bases between the germline ends. Here the CDR3 DNA reads TGTGCCAGCTCAGGGGCCCAAGAGACCCAGTACTTC. It specifies CASSGAQETQYF.

The V call is TRBV4-1, the J call TRBJ2-3; 10 bases are shared with TRBD2. V was clipped by 5 bases and J by 1 base; unmatched bases: 15. CDR3 length equals 19 residues. Germline V lookup: CDR1 MGHRA, CDR2 YSYEKL. The CDR3 DNA is TGCGCCAGCAGCACAGGCAATCGGGGAGGGACTAGCGGCACAGATACGCAGTATTTT. Translation: CASSTGNRGGTSGTDTQYF.

The chain is built from TRBV19 and TRBJ1-4; D may be TRBD1 (5 bases). There are 13 residues in the CDR3. Deletions cut 8 bases from V and 4 bases from J, with 11 bases between. Germline V gives CDR1 LNHDA, CDR2 SQIVND (reference sequence). CDR3 DNA: TGTGCCAGTTCCGGGACTCGTAATGAAAAACTGTTTTTT. This codes for CASSGTRNEKLFF.

The V call is TRBV2, the J call TRBJ1-4; unclear D gene. Germline V gene data show CDR1 as SNHLY and CDR2 as FYNNEI. This CDR3 region has 13 residues. V was clipped by 8 bases and J by 8 bases, with 15 bases between them. The CDR3, as DNA: TGTGCCAGCTCCCTCGGGGTACGAGAAAAACTGTTTTTT. Translated: CASSLGVREKLFF.

For this clonotype: A single base separates this from a much larger clone, so it may be a read error. The chain couples TRBV2 to TRBJ1-1, with a weak D call TRBD1 (6 bases). V lost 4 bases and J 0 bases, leaving 9 bases between the germline ends. There are 14 residues in the CDR3. Germline V gene data show CDR1 as SNHLY and CDR2 as FYNNEI. The DNA of the CDR3 is TGTGCCAGCAGTGCAGGACAGTTGAACACTGAAGCTTTCTTT. Amino acids: CASSAGQLNTEAFF. The full variable domain, completed using reference TRBV2 and TRBJ1-1, is EPEVTQTPSHQVTQMGQEVILRCVPISNHLYFYWYRQILGQKVEFLVSFYNNEISEKSEIFDDQFSVERPDGSNFTLKIRSTKLEDSAMYFCASSAGQLNTEAFFGQGTRLTVV.

V usage is TRBV7-3 and J usage is TRBJ1-4, with D unresolved. This CDR3 has 14 amino acids. The germline V gene has CDR1 SGHTA and CDR2 FQGTGA. Trimming removed 6 bases from V and 7 bases from J, with 15 bases in between. For the CDR3, the DNA is TGTGCCAGCAGTTCGGGTAGCTACACTGAAAAACTGTTTTTT. It specifies CASSSGSYTEKLFF.

The chain has TRBV20-1 and TRBJ2-2; tentative D call: TRBD1 (6 bases). This CDR3 is built from 16 residues. Germline assignment: CDR1 DFQATT and CDR2 SNEGSKA (reference sequence). V gave up 3 bases and J gave up 0 bases, with 14 bases separating them. CDR3 bases: TGCAGTGCTAGGTCAATGACAGGCTCGAACACCGGGGAGCTGTTTTTT. The encoded protein is CSARSMTGSNTGELFF.

The chain links TRBV27 to TRBJ2-1; maybe TRBD2 (5 bases). V dropped 4 bases and J dropped 10 bases, with 20 bases sitting between them. Per germline, CDR1 MNHEY and CDR2 SMNVEV (reference sequence). The CDR3 runs 15 residues. As DNA, the CDR3 is TGTGCCAGCAGTTCCCCCCGGGTATTTGGCGGGGAGCAGTTCTTC. The encoded protein is CASSSPRVFGGEQFF.

This chain connects TRBV4-1 to TRBJ1-1; no reliable D call. The V end was cut by 3 bases, the J end by 6 bases, with 20 bases between. The CDR3 consists of 16 residues. Germline CDR1 is MGHRA and CDR2 is YSYEKL. The CDR3 region is CASSQGPEWGGSEAFF. For the CDR3, the DNA is TGCGCCAGCAGCCAGGGTCCCGAATGGGGTGGCTCTGAAGCTTTCTTT.

V is TRBV24-1 and J is TRBJ2-1; the match to TRBD2 covers 7 bases. V shed 9 bases and J 3 bases; nucleotides not matched to a gene: 13. The CDR3 has 16 amino acids. CDR1 is KGHDR, CDR2 SFDVKD, per germline. The CDR3 DNA reads TGTGCCACCTGGTCTGGGGCTAGCGGATTCTACAATGAGCAGTTCTTC. This codes for CATWSGASGFYNEQFF.

The chain couples TRBV2 to TRBJ2-6, with 11 bases that match TRBD1. The J segment lost 0 bases and the V segment lost 5 bases, leaving 6 bases of the junction unmatched. The CDR3 has 18 amino acids. Germline V gene lookup returns CDR1 SNHLY and CDR2 FYNNEI. The CDR3 DNA reads TGTGCCAGCAGTCGGACAGGGGGCAGCGCCTCTGGGGCCAACGTCCTGACTTTC. Its translation is CASSRTGGSASGANVLTF.

A remark on this clonotype: At one end the junction does not follow the germline gene, possibly because of a read error. The rearrangement links TRBV7-9 to TRBJ2-7; D remains ambiguous. Germline-derived CDR1 and CDR2 are SEHNR and FQNEAQ (reference sequence). This CDR3 is built from 15 residues. CDR3 coding DNA: TGTGCCAGCAGCTTACGACCCCTAAGGAACTACGAGCAGCACTTC. It is translated as CASSLRPLRNYEQHF. Based on the CDR3 plus reference TRBV7-9 and TRBJ2-7, the full variable domain is DTGVSQNPRHKITKRGQNVTFRCDPISEHNRLYWYRQTLGQGPEFLTYFQNEAQLEKSRLLSDRFSAERPKGSFSTLEIQRTEQGDSAMYLCASSLRPLRNYEQHFGPGTRLTVT.

The CDR3 loop is CSARERAGTYNEQFF. The CDR3 nucleotides read TGCAGTGCTAGAGAACGAGCGGGAACCTACAATGAGCAGTTCTTC. The gene calls are TRBV20-1 and TRBJ2-1, with 7 bases matching TRBD2. V shed 0 bases, J shed 2 bases, and the junction held 4 bases outside the gene matches. This CDR3 contains 15 residues. Germline loops: CDR1 DFQATT, CDR2 SNEGSKA (reference sequence).

This clonotype was seen a handful of times. V is TRBV2 and J is TRBJ2-7; 13 nucleotides align to TRBD2. The CDR3 has 14 residues. Germline V gene sequence: CDR1 SNHLY, CDR2 FYNNEI. The trim removed 4 bases at V and 6 bases at J, leaving 3 bases unmatched. The chain's CDR3 is CASSVGTSGTEQYF. The CDR3 nucleotides read TGTGCCAGCAGTGTCGGGACTAGCGGGACCGAGCAGTACTTC.

The chain has TRBV6-5 and TRBJ2-7; 8 bases line up with TRBD2. Losses at the gene ends were 5 bases for V and 2 bases for J; bases not matched to a gene: 8. Germline CDR1 reads MNHEY; CDR2 reads SVGAGI. The CDR3 runs to 15 residues. The CDR3 DNA follows: TGTGCCAGCAGTCATCACGGGGGGGCAGCCTACGAGCAGTACTTC. Its protein product is CASSHHGGAAYEQYF.

The sample holds a few counts of this clonotype. The chain uses TRBV3-1 and TRBJ2-2; D remains ambiguous. V lost 2 bases to trimming and J lost 6 bases, with 16 bases between them. CDR1 is LGHDT, CDR2 YNNKEL, per germline (reference sequence). The CDR3 runs to 16 residues. CDR3: CASSQFFRHYAGELFF. The CDR3 DNA is TGTGCCAGCAGCCAATTCTTCAGACACTACGCCGGGGAGCTGTTTTTT. The full variable domain, rest sourced from reference TRBV3-1 and TRBJ2-2, is DTAVSQTPKYLVTQMGNDKSIKCEQNLGHDTMYWYKQDSKKFLKIMFSYNNKELIINETVPNRFSPKSPDKAHLNLHINSLELGDSAVYFCASSQFFRHYAGELFFGEGSRLTVL.

This clonotype has a single count. The chain couples TRBV19 to TRBJ2-7; possible D gene TRBD2, 5 bases. CDR1 and CDR2 (germline): LNHDA, SQIVND (reference sequence). CDR3 size: 13 residues. With 5 bases removed from V and 3 bases from J, the gap between germline ends came to 11 bases. DNA for the CDR3: TGTGCCAGTAGTTACCGGGATAACTACGAGCAGTACTTC. This translates into CASSYRDNYEQYF.

Many counts were recorded for this clonotype. This chain links TRBV7-2 with TRBJ2-7, with unresolved D. This CDR3 region has 14 residues. The germline V and J ends were trimmed by 3 bases and 1 base, with 10 bases remaining between them. Germline V gives CDR1 SGHTA, CDR2 FQGNSA. CDR3 sequence: CASSFLPESYEQYF. The CDR3 DNA is TGTGCCAGCAGCTTCTTACCCGAATCCTACGAGCAGTACTTC.

Ten or more counts support this clonotype. The chain links TRBV27 to TRBJ2-7; D call uncertain. CDR3 size: 15 residues. Trimming removed 0 bases from V and 5 bases from J, with 14 bases in between. Germline assignment: CDR1 MNHEY and CDR2 SMNVEV (reference sequence). CDR3: CASSLSRVRLDEQYF. The CDR3 bases are TGTGCCAGCAGTTTATCAAGGGTTAGGCTCGACGAGCAGTACTTC.

This clonotype has at least ten counts. The chain couples TRBV12-3 or TRBV12-4 to TRBJ2-5, with D perhaps TRBD2 (6 bases). This CDR3 is built from 13 residues. Trimming removed 1 base at V and 4 bases at J, with 7 bases between. CDR3 residues: CASSLVGGETQYF. The CDR3 DNA follows: TGTGCCAGCAGTTTAGTCGGGGGAGAGACCCAGTACTTC.

This clonotype has at least ten counts. This rearrangement joins TRBV7-8 to TRBJ2-7, with D maybe TRBD2 (5 bases). CDR3 length equals 14 residues. Germline loops: CDR1 SGHVS, CDR2 FQNEAQ. V shed 3 bases and J shed 2 bases, with 11 bases lying between them. The CDR3 reads CASSFHLAAYEQYF. The CDR3 DNA sequence: TGTGCCAGCAGCTTTCACCTAGCCGCCTACGAGCAGTACTTC. Full variable domain (outside the CDR3, taken from reference TRBV7-8 and TRBJ2-7): GAGVSQSPRYKVAKRGQDVALRCDPISGHVSLFWYQQALGQGPEFLTYFQNEAQLDKSGLPSDRFFAERPEGSVSTLKIQRTQQEDSAVYLCASSFHLAAYEQYFGPGTRLTVT.

This clonotype was seen at least ten times. A much bigger clone sits one base away, suggesting this may be a read error. The V gene is TRBV20-1, the J gene TRBJ2-7, with 10 bases lining up with TRBD2. Trimming cost V 1 base and J 6 bases; bases outside gene matches: 6. Germline loops: CDR1 DFQATT, CDR2 SNEGSKA (reference sequence). The CDR3 totals 14 residues. CDR3 coding DNA: TGCAGTGCTAGAGTGGCTAGCGGGAGCTCCGAGCAGTACTTC. Its translation: CSARVASGSSEQYF.

The chain recombines TRBV9 with TRBJ1-6, with 10 bases lining up with TRBD1. The CDR3 has 15 residues. V shed 0 bases and J 8 bases; nucleotides not matched to a gene: 2. Germline lookup yields CDR1 SGDLS and CDR2 YYNGEE. CDR3 residues: CASSVGQGAYSPLHF. CDR3 DNA sequence: TGTGCCAGCAGCGTAGGACAGGGGGCTTATTCACCCCTCCACTTT.

The chain combines TRBV2 with TRBJ1-3; D is unclear. Between the trimmed V and J ends, which lost 5 bases and 0 bases, there was a span of 14 bases. The V gene's germline CDR1 is SNHLY and CDR2 FYNNEI. This CDR3 contains 16 residues. The CDR3 is CASSPRGDSSGNTIYF. CDR3 coding DNA: TGTGCCAGCAGTCCCCGGGGAGACTCCTCTGGAAACACCATATATTTT.

This clonotype was seen more than once but under ten times. The J gene is TRBJ1-1, the V gene TRBV6-5, with D uncertain. There are 14 residues in the CDR3. Germline CDR1 reads MNHEY; CDR2 reads SVGAGI. The V end lost 8 bases, the J end lost 1 base, and 14 bases lay between the germline ends. The CDR3 coding sequence is TGTGCCAGCCGACTAGTCTTTTCGAACACTGAAGCTTTCTTT. It is translated as CASRLVFSNTEAFF.

The chain has TRBV7-2 and TRBJ2-5; 11 nucleotides line up with TRBD2. The J segment lost 10 bases and the V segment lost 1 base, leaving 11 bases of the junction unmatched. Germline V gene lookup returns CDR1 SGHTA and CDR2 FQGNSA. This CDR3 spans 16 amino acids. CDR3 amino acids: CASSLVAPGLAADQYF. The CDR3 coding sequence is TGTGCCAGCAGCTTAGTTGCGCCGGGACTAGCGGCCGACCAGTACTTC. Full variable domain (outside the CDR3, taken from reference TRBV7-2 and TRBJ2-5): GAGVSQSPSNKVTEKGKDVELRCDPISGHTALYWYRQSLGQGLEFLIYFQGNSAPDKSGLPSDRFSAERTGGSVSTLTIQRTQQEDSAVYLCASSLVAPGLAADQYFGPGTRLLVL.

The rearrangement joins TRBV28 to TRBJ1-2; possible D gene TRBD1, 5 bases. This CDR3 is 15 amino acids long. The ends were cut back, 2 bases at V and 2 bases at J, with 12 bases in the middle. Germline-derived CDR1 and CDR2 are MDHEN and SYDVKM. Here the CDR3 DNA reads TGTGCCAGCAGTTTAAGGGCGAGGGGAAACTATGGCTACACCTTC. It codes for CASSLRARGNYGYTF.